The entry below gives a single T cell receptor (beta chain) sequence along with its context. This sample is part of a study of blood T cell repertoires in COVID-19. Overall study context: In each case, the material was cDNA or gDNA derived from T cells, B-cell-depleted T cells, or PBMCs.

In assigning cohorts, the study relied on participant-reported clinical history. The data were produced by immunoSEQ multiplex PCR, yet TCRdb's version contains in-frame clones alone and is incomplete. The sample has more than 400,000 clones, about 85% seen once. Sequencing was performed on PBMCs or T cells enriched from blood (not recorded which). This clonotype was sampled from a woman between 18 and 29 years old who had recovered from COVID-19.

CDR3 protein: CASTTRGTGYTEAFF. CDR3 coding DNA: TGTGCCAGCACCACCCGAGGTACGGGGTACACTGAAGCTTTCTTT. This chain joins TRBV7-9 and TRBJ1-1, with unresolved D. CDR1 is SEHNR and CDR2 is FQNEAQ in the germline V gene (reference sequence). CDR3 size: 15 residues. The V end lost 7 bases, the J end lost 3 bases, and 18 bases lay between the germline ends.